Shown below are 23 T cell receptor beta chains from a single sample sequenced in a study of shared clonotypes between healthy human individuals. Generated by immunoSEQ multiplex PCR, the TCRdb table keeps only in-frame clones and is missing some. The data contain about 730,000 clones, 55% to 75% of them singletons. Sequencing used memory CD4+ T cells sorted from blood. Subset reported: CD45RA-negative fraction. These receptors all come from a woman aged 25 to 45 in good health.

CDR3 loop: CASSLDPLLRTQYF. The CDR3 coding sequence is TGTGCCAGCAGCTTAGATCCGCTCTTACGTACGCAGTATTTT. The V call is TRBV11-2, the J call TRBJ2-3; D call uncertain. V was clipped by 0 bases and J by 8 bases, with 12 bases between them. CDR1 and CDR2 from the germline V gene are SGHAT and FQNNGV. The CDR3 totals 14 residues.

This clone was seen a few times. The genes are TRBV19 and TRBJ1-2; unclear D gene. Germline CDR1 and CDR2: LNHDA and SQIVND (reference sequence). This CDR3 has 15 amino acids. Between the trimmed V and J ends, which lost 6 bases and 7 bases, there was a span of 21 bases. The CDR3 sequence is CASSQNRQSLSGYTF. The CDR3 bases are TGTGCCAGTAGCCAAAATAGGCAATCGCTGTCTGGCTACACCTTC. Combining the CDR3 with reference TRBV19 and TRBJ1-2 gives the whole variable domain DGGITQSPKYLFRKEGQNVTLSCEQNLNHDAMYWYRQDPGQGLRLIYYSQIVNDFQKGDIAEGYSVSREKKESFPLTVTSAQKNPTAFYLCASSQNRQSLSGYTFGSGTRLTVV.

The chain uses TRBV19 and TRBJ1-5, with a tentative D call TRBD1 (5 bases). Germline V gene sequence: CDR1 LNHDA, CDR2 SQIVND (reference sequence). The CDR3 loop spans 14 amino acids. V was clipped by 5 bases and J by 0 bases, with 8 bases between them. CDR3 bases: TGTGCCAGTAGTCGACAGATTAGCAATCAGCCCCAGCATTTT. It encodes CASSRQISNQPQHF.

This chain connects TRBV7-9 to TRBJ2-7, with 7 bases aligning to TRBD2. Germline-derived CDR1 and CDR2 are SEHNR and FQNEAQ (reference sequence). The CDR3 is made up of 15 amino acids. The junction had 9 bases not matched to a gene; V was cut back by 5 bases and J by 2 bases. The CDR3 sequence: CASSLGSAGTYEQYF. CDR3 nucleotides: TGTGCCAGCAGCCTGGGATCAGCGGGGACCTACGAGCAGTACTTC.

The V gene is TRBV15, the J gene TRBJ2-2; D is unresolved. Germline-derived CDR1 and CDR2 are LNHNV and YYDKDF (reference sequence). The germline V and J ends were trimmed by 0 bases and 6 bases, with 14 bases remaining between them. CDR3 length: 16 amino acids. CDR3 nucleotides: TGTGCCACCAGCAGAGACGTGGGTCAGATAGCCGGGGAGCTGTTTTTT. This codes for CATSRDVGQIAGELFF.

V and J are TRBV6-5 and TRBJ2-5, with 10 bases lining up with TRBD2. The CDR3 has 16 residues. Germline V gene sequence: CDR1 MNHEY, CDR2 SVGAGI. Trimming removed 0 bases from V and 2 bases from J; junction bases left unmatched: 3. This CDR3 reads CASSYSTTSGQETQYF. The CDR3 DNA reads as TGTGCCAGCAGTTACTCGACGACTAGCGGGCAAGAGACCCAGTACTTC.

The DNA for the CDR3 is TGTGCCACCGGTCGGAGCACCGGGGAGCTGTTTTTT. Translated, it gives CATGRSTGELFF. The chain has TRBV6-5 and TRBJ2-2; D is unclear. The length of the CDR3 is 12 residues. Per the germline V gene, CDR1 is MNHEY and CDR2 is SVGAGI. The V end was cut by 10 bases, the J end by 4 bases, with 10 bases between.

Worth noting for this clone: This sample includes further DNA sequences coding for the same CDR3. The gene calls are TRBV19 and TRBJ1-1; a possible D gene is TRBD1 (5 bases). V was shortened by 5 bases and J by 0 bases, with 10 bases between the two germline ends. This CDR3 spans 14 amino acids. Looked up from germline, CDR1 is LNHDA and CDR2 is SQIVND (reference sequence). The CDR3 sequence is CASSLDRVNTEAFF. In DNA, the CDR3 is TGTGCCAGTAGTCTCGACAGAGTGAACACTGAAGCTTTCTTT.

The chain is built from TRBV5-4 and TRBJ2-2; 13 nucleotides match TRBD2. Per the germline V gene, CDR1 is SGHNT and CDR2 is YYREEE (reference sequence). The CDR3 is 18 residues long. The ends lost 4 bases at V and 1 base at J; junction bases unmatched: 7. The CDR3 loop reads CASSPSTSGRGNTGELFF. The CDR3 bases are TGTGCCAGCAGCCCTTCCACTAGCGGGAGGGGGAACACCGGGGAGCTGTTTTTT.

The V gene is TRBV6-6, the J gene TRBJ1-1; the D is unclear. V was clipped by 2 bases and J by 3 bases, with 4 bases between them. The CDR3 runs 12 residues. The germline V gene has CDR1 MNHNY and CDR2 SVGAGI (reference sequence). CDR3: CASSYGYTEAFF. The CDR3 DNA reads TGTGCCAGCAGTTACGGCTACACTGAAGCTTTCTTT.

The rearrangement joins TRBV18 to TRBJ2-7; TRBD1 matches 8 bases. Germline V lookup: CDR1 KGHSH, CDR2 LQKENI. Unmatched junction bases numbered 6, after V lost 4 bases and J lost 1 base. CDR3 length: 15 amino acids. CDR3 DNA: TGTGCCAGCTCACTTCGATGGGACAGGTCCTACGAGCAGTACTTC. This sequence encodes CASSLRWDRSYEQYF.

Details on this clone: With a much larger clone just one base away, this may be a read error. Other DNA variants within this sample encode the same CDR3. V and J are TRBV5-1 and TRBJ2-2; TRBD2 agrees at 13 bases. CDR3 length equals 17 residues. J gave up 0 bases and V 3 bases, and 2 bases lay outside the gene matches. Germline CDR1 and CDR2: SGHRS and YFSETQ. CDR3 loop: CASSWTSGSPNTGELFF. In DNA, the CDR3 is TGCGCCAGCAGCTGGACTAGCGGGAGTCCGAACACCGGGGAGCTGTTTTTT. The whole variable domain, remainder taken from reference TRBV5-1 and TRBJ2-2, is KAGVTQTPRYLIKTRGQQVTLSCSPISGHRSVSWYQQTPGQGLQFLFEYFSETQRNKGNFPGRFSGRQFSNSRSEMNVSTLELGDSALYLCASSWTSGSPNTGELFFGEGSRLTVL.

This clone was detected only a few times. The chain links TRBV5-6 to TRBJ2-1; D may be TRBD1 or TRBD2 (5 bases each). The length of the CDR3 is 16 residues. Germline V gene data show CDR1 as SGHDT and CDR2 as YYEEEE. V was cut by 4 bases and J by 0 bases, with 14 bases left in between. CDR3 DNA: TGTGCCAGCAGCACGGGACCACTGAGCTCCTACAATGAGCAGTTCTTC. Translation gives CASSTGPLSSYNEQFF.

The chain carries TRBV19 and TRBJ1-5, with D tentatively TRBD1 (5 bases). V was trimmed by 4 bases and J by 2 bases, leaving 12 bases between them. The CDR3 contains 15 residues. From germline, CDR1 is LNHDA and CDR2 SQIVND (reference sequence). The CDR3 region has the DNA TGTGCCAGTAGTACAGGGAGGGCTGGCAATCAGCCCCAGCATTTT. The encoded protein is CASSTGRAGNQPQHF.

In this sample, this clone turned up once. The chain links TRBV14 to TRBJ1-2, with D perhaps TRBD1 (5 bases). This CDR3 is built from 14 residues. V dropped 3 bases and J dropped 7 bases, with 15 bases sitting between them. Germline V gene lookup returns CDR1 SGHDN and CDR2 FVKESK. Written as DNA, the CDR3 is TGTGCCAGCAGCCAGAACCGCAGGGACTCTGGCTACACCTTC. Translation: CASSQNRRDSGYTF.

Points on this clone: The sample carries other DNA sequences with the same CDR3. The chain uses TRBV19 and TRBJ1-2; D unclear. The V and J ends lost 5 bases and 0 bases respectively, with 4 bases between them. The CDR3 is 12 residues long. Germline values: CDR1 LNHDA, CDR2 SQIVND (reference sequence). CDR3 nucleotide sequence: TGTGCCAGTAGTCCAGCTAACTATGGCTACACCTTC. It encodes CASSPANYGYTF. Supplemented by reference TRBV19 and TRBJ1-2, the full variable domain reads DGGITQSPKYLFRKEGQNVTLSCEQNLNHDAMYWYRQDPGQGLRLIYYSQIVNDFQKGDIAEGYSVSREKKESFPLTVTSAQKNPTAFYLCASSPANYGYTFGSGTRLTVV.

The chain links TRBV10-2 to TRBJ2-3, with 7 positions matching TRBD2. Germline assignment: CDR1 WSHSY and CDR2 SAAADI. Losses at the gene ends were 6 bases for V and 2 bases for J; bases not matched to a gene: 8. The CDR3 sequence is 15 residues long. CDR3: CASRVTSSSTDTQYF. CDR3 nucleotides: TGCGCCAGCAGGGTGACTAGCAGTTCCACAGATACGCAGTATTTT.

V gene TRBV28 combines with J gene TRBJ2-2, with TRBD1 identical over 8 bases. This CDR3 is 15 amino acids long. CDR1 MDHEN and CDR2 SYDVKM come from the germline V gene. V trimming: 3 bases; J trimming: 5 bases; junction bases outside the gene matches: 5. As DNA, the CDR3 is TGTGCCAGCAGTTTGTCGGACAGGGTAACCGGGGAGCTGTTTTTT. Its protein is CASSLSDRVTGELFF.

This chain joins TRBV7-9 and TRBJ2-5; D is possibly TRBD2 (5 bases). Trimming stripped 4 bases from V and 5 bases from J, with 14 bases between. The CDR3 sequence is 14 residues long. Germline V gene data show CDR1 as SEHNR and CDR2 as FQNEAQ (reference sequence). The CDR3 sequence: CASSSSRRLETQYF. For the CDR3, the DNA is TGTGCCAGCAGCTCTAGCCGGCGCCTGGAGACCCAGTACTTC.

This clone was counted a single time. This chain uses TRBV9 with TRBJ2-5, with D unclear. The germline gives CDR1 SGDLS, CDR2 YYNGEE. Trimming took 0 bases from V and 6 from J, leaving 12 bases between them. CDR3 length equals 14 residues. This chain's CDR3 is CASSVDSSIQTQYF. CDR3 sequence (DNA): TGTGCCAGCAGCGTAGATAGTTCTATTCAGACCCAGTACTTC.

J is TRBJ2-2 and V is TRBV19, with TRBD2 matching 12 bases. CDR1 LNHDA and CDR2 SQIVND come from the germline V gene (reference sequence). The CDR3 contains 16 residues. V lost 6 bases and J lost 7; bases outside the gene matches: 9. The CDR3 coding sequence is TGTGCCAGTAGAGCTAGCGGGAGGGCCATTGGCGGGGAGCTGTTTTTT. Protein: CASRASGRAIGGELFF.

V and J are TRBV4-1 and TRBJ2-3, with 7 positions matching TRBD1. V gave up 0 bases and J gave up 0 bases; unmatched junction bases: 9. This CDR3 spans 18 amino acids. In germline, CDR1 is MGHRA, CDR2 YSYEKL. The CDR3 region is CASSQEGTDTSSTDTQYF. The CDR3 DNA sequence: TGCGCCAGCAGCCAAGAAGGGACAGATACATCTAGCACAGATACGCAGTATTTT.

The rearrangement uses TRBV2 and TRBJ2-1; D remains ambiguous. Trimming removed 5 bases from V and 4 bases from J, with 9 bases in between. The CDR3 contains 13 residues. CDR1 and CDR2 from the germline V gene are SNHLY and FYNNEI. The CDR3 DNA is TGTGCCAGCAGTCAGGACCGGTACAATGAGCAGTTCTTC. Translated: CASSQDRYNEQFF.